This T cell receptor beta chain was found in a study of blood T cell repertoires in COVID-19. Study background: Nucleic acid was either cDNA or gDNA, and it came from T cells, B-cell-depleted T cells, or PBMCs.

This clone has just a few counts. In the source study's methods: Scientists estimated how many nucleated cells there were by amplifying reference gene primers. Some clones are missing from TCRdb's copy, which holds only in-frame ones; the method was immunoSEQ multiplex PCR. The D gene and trimming were derived from the DNA, and the V and J assignments and clone size from that table. The sample lists around 290,000 clones, about nine tenths seen once, with 0.95% to 1.2% in the top ten. Recovered status applied to Cohort 3 donors who had two consecutive negative PCRs. It also applied to those with clearance or with symptom resolution. This CDR3 region has 14 residues. In germline, CDR1 is SGHVS, CDR2 FQNEAQ. V gave up 2 bases and J gave up 0 bases, with 7 bases separating them.

The sequence derives from a woman under 40 who had recovered from COVID-19. The chain links TRBV7-8 to TRBJ1-1; D is unclear. The specimen sequenced was PBMCs or T cells enriched from blood (not recorded which). CDR3: CASSLQEMNTEAFF. The DNA of the CDR3 is TGTGCCAGCAGCTTACAGGAAATGAACACTGAAGCTTTCTTT.